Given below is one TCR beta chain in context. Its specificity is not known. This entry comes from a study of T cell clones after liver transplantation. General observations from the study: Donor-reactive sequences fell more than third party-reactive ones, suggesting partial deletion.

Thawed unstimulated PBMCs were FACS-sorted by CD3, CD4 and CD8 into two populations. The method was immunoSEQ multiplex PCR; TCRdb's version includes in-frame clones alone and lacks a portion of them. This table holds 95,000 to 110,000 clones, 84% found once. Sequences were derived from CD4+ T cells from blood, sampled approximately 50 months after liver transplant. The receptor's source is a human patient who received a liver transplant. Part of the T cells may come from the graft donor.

In DNA form, the CDR3 reads TGTGCCACCAGCAGAGATGGCGGCTACGAGCAGTACTTC. It encodes CATSRDGGYEQYF. The chain recombines TRBV15 with TRBJ2-7; D not certain. Trimming shortened V by 0 bases and J by 3 bases, and 6 bases separated the two germline ends. This CDR3 contains 13 residues. CDR1 and CDR2 from the germline V gene are LNHNV and YYDKDF (reference sequence).